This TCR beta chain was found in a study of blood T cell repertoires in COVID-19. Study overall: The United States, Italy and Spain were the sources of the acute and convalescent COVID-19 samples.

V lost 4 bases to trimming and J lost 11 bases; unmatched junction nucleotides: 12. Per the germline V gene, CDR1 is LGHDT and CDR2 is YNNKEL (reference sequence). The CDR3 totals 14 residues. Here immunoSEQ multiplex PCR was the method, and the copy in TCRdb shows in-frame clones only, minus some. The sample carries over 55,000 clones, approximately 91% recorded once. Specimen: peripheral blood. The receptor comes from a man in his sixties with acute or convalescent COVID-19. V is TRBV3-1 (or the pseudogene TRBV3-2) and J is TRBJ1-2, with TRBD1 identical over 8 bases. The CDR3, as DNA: TGTGCCAGCAGCCGAACCGGGACAGGCCTCCGGTACACCTTC. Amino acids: CASSRTGTGLRYTF.